This passage covers 22 T cell receptor beta chains from one sample sequenced in a study of radiation and T cells in renal cell carcinoma (dated by TCRdb to 2018 to 2020). What this sample's time point label stands for: blood 4 weeks post-SBRT, at nephrectomy. This specimen's treatment or condition label, interpreted: 15 Gy SBRT to primary tumor, nephrectomy 4 weeks later. The method behind the library was the immunoSEQ multiplex PCR assay. This is the immuneACCESS table as TCRdb keeps it, with only in-frame sequences that have V and J called. A part of the clones is gone; compared with another copy, unresolved V genes explain less than half, and the rest is unexplained. The sample table lists about 83,000 clones, less than 85% of them with a count of one. The top ten hold more than 2% of the sample. Sequencing was performed on blood, taken from a patient whose treatment included radiotherapy and nephrectomy. The receptors here all came from a woman aged 55-70 years with renal cell carcinoma.

V usage is TRBV19 and J usage is TRBJ2-1; perhaps TRBD2 as D (6 bases). The CDR3 is 15 residues long. CDR1 and CDR2 from the germline V gene are LNHDA and SQIVND (reference sequence). V lost 4 bases, J lost 8 bases, and 18 bases lay in between. The CDR3 coding sequence is TGTGCCAGTAGTAACTCCGGGAGCCCGGCCGATGAGCAGTTCTTC. Its protein is CASSNSGSPADEQFF. The full variable domain, in which reference TRBV19 and TRBJ2-1 provide the parts outside the CDR3, is DGGITQSPKYLFRKEGQNVTLSCEQNLNHDAMYWYRQDPGQGLRLIYYSQIVNDFQKGDIAEGYSVSREKKESFPLTVTSAQKNPTAFYLCASSNSGSPADEQFFGPGTRLTVL.

The genes are TRBV10-1 and TRBJ2-1, with D uncertain. Germline V gene lookup returns CDR1 WNHNN and CDR2 SYGVQD (reference sequence). The CDR3 loop spans 14 amino acids. V lost 6 bases, J lost 7 bases, and 16 bases lay in between. CDR3 region: CASSRSFGPNEQFF. The CDR3 DNA sequence: TGCGCCAGCAGCAGGTCGTTCGGGCCGAATGAGCAGTTCTTC.

V and J are TRBV9 and TRBJ2-3; no clear D gene. Trimming cost V 1 base and J 0 bases, with 12 bases left between them. Germline CDR1 is SGDLS and CDR2 is YYNGEE. This CDR3 spans 16 amino acids. CDR3 DNA: TGTGCCAGCAGCGTAAAAGCAGGCACTAGCACAGATACGCAGTATTTT. This gives the protein CASSVKAGTSTDTQYF.

The CDR3 spells CASSADRERTEAFF. The CDR3 region has the DNA TGCGCCAGCAGCGCGGACAGGGAAAGGACTGAAGCTTTCTTT. The V call is TRBV5-1, the J call TRBJ1-1, with 8 bases lining up with TRBD1. V lost 4 bases, J lost 5 bases, and 7 bases stayed unmatched. Germline V lookup: CDR1 SGHRS, CDR2 YFSETQ. The CDR3 covers 14 residues.

The chain links TRBV27 to TRBJ1-5; D unresolved. CDR1 and CDR2 (germline): MNHEY, SMNVEV (reference sequence). This CDR3 comprises 14 residues. The ends were cut back, 3 bases at V and 0 bases at J, with 6 bases in the middle. The CDR3 DNA sequence: TGTGCCAGCAGTTTGAGATATAGCAATCAGCCCCAGCATTTT. This encodes CASSLRYSNQPQHF.

V and J are TRBV6-1 and TRBJ2-1; 9 positions agree with TRBD1. V lost 4 bases to trimming and J lost 6 bases; unmatched junction nucleotides: 10. Germline V gene sequence: CDR1 MNHNS, CDR2 SASEGT. CDR3 size: 16 residues. The CDR3 spells CASSATWTGVGNEQFF. CDR3 in DNA: TGTGCCAGCAGTGCAACCTGGACAGGGGTTGGCAATGAGCAGTTCTTC.

The sample holds one count of this clone. The V gene is TRBV7-9, the J gene TRBJ1-2, with D uncertain. The V end lost 4 bases, the J end lost 3 bases, and 3 bases lay between the germline ends. Germline assignment: CDR1 SEHNR and CDR2 FQNEAQ (reference sequence). The CDR3 loop spans 11 amino acids. The CDR3 DNA reads as TGTGCCAGCAGCTACGACTATGGCTACACCTTC. This translates into CASSYDYGYTF.

In this sample, this clone turned up once. This chain links TRBV15 with TRBJ2-5, with 7 bases identical to TRBD2. With 5 bases clipped from V and 2 bases from J, the junction kept 17 bases outside the gene matches. This CDR3 contains 18 residues. Germline V gives CDR1 LNHNV, CDR2 YYDKDF (reference sequence). CDR3 sequence reads: CATSDFSTVAGAQETQYF. In DNA form, the CDR3 reads TGTGCCACCAGCGACTTTAGTACGGTAGCGGGTGCTCAAGAGACCCAGTACTTC.

The V gene is TRBV6-1, the J gene TRBJ1-5, with D possibly matching TRBD1 (5 bases). The CDR3 covers 13 residues. V lost 4 bases and J 5 bases, leaving 9 bases between the germline ends. Germline CDR1 reads MNHNS; CDR2 reads SASEGT. DNA for the CDR3: TGTGCCAGCAGTGTTATCAGGGATCAGCCCCAGCATTTT. This gives the protein CASSVIRDQPQHF.

The chain couples TRBV9 to TRBJ2-1; D may be TRBD2 (6 bases). V lost 4 bases and J lost 2, with 16 bases in between. The CDR3 has 16 residues. Germline V gene data show CDR1 as SGDLS and CDR2 as YYNGEE. Written as DNA, the CDR3 is TGTGCCAGCAGCTTAGGCATCCGGGAGACCTACAATGAGCAGTTCTTC. Protein sequence: CASSLGIRETYNEQFF.

The CDR3 region is CASSLRQQETQYF. CDR3 sequence (DNA): TGTGCCAGCAGTCTTCGACAGCAAGAGACCCAGTACTTC. V gene TRBV6-6 combines with J gene TRBJ2-5; D might be TRBD1 (5 bases). V was trimmed by 5 bases and J by 2 bases, leaving 9 bases between them. Germline assignment: CDR1 MNHNY and CDR2 SVGAGI (reference sequence). This CDR3 comprises 13 residues.

The V call is TRBV19, the J call TRBJ1-1; TRBD1 is a possible D gene (5 bases). There are 11 residues in the CDR3. Germline CDR1 reads LNHDA; CDR2 reads SQIVND (reference sequence). V gave up 6 bases and J gave up 8 bases, with 10 bases separating them. CDR3 sequence reads: CASRRDLEAFF. The CDR3 DNA follows: TGTGCCAGTAGGCGGGACTTAGAAGCTTTCTTT.

The V and J genes are TRBV7-2 and TRBJ2-4; TRBD1 or TRBD2 may be the D gene (6 bases each). V was pared by 5 bases and J by 4 bases, with 18 bases between. The CDR3 consists of 16 residues. Germline V gives CDR1 SGHTA, CDR2 FQGNSA. The DNA for the CDR3 is TGTGCCAGCAGCCGCGGGGTTCTGGGGGCGAAAAACATTCAGTACTTC. As protein: CASSRGVLGAKNIQYF.

The chain links TRBV2 to TRBJ2-3, with D maybe TRBD1 (6 bases). Trimming took off 6 bases at V and 4 bases at J, with 11 bases between the two ends. The CDR3 has 13 residues. CDR1 and CDR2 from the germline V gene are SNHLY and FYNNEI. CDR3 sequence (DNA): TGTGCCAGCAGAGCAGGGGTCGCAGATACGCAGTATTTT. Protein sequence: CASRAGVADTQYF.

This clone was found a few times. V is TRBV9 and J is TRBJ2-3; possibly TRBD1 for D (6 bases). Germline lookup yields CDR1 SGDLS and CDR2 YYNGEE. V was cut by 3 bases and J by 5 bases, with 22 bases left in between. The CDR3 runs to 17 residues. This CDR3 is CASSATFSGGRKDTQYF. CDR3 in DNA: TGTGCCAGCAGCGCAACTTTTTCTGGGGGCCGCAAAGATACGCAGTATTTT.

In this sample, this clone turned up a few times. The J gene is TRBJ2-1, the V gene TRBV28, with 7 nucleotides matching TRBD1. Germline CDR1 MDHEN, CDR2 SYDVKM. With 6 bases clipped from V and 8 bases from J, the junction kept 10 bases outside the gene matches. CDR3 length: 14 amino acids. CDR3 coding DNA: TGTGCCAGCAGCCCGGACAGGCCCTCCTATGAGCAGTTCTTC. It yields the protein CASSPDRPSYEQFF.

The gene calls are TRBV28 and TRBJ2-3; 10 nucleotides line up with TRBD2. The CDR3 runs to 16 residues. V lost 5 bases and J lost 4; bases outside the gene matches: 9. Germline assignment: CDR1 MDHEN and CDR2 SYDVKM. The DNA for the CDR3 is TGTGCCAGCAGTCCTCCTAGCGGGAGATCGGCAGATACGCAGTATTTT. Amino acid sequence: CASSPPSGRSADTQYF.

The CDR3 loop reads CSGGGTGTGGNTIYF. In nucleotides, the CDR3 is TGCAGCGGGGGAGGGACAGGGACGGGTGGAAACACCATATATTTT. This sequence joins TRBV29-1 and TRBJ1-3; 9 bases fit TRBD1. CDR3 length: 15 amino acids. V lost 7 bases and J lost 3; bases outside the gene matches: 10. CDR1 is SQVTM, CDR2 ANQGSEA, per germline.

This sequence joins TRBV19 and TRBJ1-5; 8 nucleotides align to TRBD1. With 9 bases clipped from V and 6 bases from J, the junction kept 13 bases outside the gene matches. The length of the CDR3 is 15 residues. Germline V lookup: CDR1 LNHDA, CDR2 SQIVND (reference sequence). In DNA, the CDR3 is TGTGCCAGCGGTGACTCAGGGGGCGGGAGTCAGCCCCAGCATTTT. Translation gives CASGDSGGGSQPQHF.

This clone appeared once. The chain employs TRBV5-1 and TRBJ1-2; 7 nucleotides line up with TRBD1. This CDR3 comprises 14 residues. Germline V gene data show CDR1 as SGHRS and CDR2 as YFSETQ. V gave up 0 bases and J gave up 2 bases; unmatched junction bases: 1. The CDR3 DNA reads TGCGCCAGCAGCTTGGACAGGGGCAACTATGGCTACACCTTC. Amino acid sequence: CASSLDRGNYGYTF.

This rearrangement joins TRBV7-9 to TRBJ1-1; D is uncertain. V lost 3 bases and J lost 3, with 11 bases in between. The CDR3 sequence is 14 residues long. Germline CDR1 and CDR2: SEHNR and FQNEAQ (reference sequence). The CDR3 spells CASSFEGSHTEAFF. The CDR3 DNA is TGTGCCAGCAGCTTTGAAGGGTCTCACACTGAAGCTTTCTTT.

This clone was seen a few times. The V and J genes are TRBV4-1 and TRBJ2-7; 11 bases match TRBD1. CDR3 length: 16 residues. V lost 0 bases and J lost 5; bases outside the gene matches: 6. Germline loops: CDR1 MGHRA, CDR2 YSYEKL. The CDR3 DNA reads as TGCGCCAGCAGCCAAGATCGGACAGGGGGCGTCGACGAGCAGTACTTC. It specifies CASSQDRTGGVDEQYF.